These 23 T cell receptor beta chains were all obtained from the same sample, sequenced in a study of blood T cell repertoires in COVID-19. Profiled with immunoSEQ multiplex PCR; TCRdb holds only in-frame clones, not every one. The table shows under 350,000 clones, with around 89% occurring only once. What was sequenced was peripheral blood. The origin of the receptors is a man aged 35-49 years with acute or convalescent COVID-19.

The chain joins TRBV5-1 to TRBJ2-1, with 9 bases matching TRBD2. J gave up 0 bases and V 0 bases, and 10 bases lay outside the gene matches. This CDR3 spans 19 amino acids. Germline loops: CDR1 SGHRS, CDR2 YFSETQ. The CDR3 DNA is TGCGCCAGCAGCTTGGCGGGACTAGCTTCTTCCCTCTCCTACAATGAGCAGTTCTTC. Its translation: CASSLAGLASSLSYNEQFF.

V is TRBV12-3 or TRBV12-4 and J is TRBJ1-4; D not resolved. The CDR3 contains 13 residues. V dropped 3 bases and J dropped 7 bases, with 9 bases sitting between them. In nucleotides, the CDR3 is TGTGCCAGCAGTTTGCATAGTGGTGAAAAACTGTTTTTT. Amino acid sequence: CASSLHSGEKLFF.

The gene calls are TRBV12-3 or TRBV12-4 and TRBJ2-1; the D gene is possibly TRBD1 (5 bases). Trimming stripped 6 bases from V and 3 bases from J, with 9 bases between. The CDR3 extends over 13 amino acids. CDR3 nucleotides: TGTGCCAGCAGCTGGGGCAGCTACAATGAGCAGTTCTTC. Protein sequence: CASSWGSYNEQFF.

The chain links TRBV2 to TRBJ2-3; TRBD2 matches at 12 bases. V gave up 6 bases and J gave up 2 bases; unmatched junction bases: 6. This CDR3 spans 16 amino acids. From germline, CDR1 is SNHLY and CDR2 FYNNEI. CDR3 sequence reads: CASRRLAGATTDTQYF. The DNA of the CDR3 is TGTGCCAGCAGGCGACTAGCGGGGGCCACCACAGATACGCAGTATTTT.

This clone appeared a single time. CDR3 sequence reads: CASGSGLRRGYTF. CDR3 nucleotide sequence: TGTGCCAGCGGAAGTGGCCTACGGAGGGGCTACACCTTC. This sequence joins TRBV12-3 or TRBV12-4 and TRBJ1-2; D gene ambiguous. Trimming left V 8 bases short and J 8 bases short, with 18 bases between. The CDR3 is made up of 13 amino acids.

The J gene is TRBJ2-5, the V gene TRBV14; TRBD1 matches at 8 bases. This CDR3 contains 15 residues. CDR1 and CDR2 (germline): SGHDN, FVKESK. V shed 4 bases, J shed 4 bases, and the junction held 8 bases outside the gene matches. Written as DNA, the CDR3 is TGTGCCAGCAGCCTCCAGGGGGCTATTGCAGAGACCCAGTACTTC. This codes for CASSLQGAIAETQYF.

The chain carries TRBV16 and TRBJ2-5; 8 nucleotides agree with TRBD1. V shed 0 bases, J shed 5 bases, and the junction held 8 bases outside the gene matches. The CDR3 consists of 16 residues. Germline CDR1 is KGHSY and CDR2 is FQNENV. The CDR3 DNA reads TGTGCCAGCAGCCAATCTCGGACAGGGAGGTTGGAGACCCAGTACTTC. It translates to CASSQSRTGRLETQYF.

The chain carries TRBV19 and TRBJ2-3; 7 nucleotides line up with TRBD2. V shed 5 bases, J shed 3 bases, and the junction held 5 bases outside the gene matches. The germline gives CDR1 LNHDA, CDR2 SQIVND (reference sequence). This CDR3 has 14 residues. CDR3 sequence reads: CASSPGRETDTQYF. In nucleotides, the CDR3 is TGTGCCAGTAGTCCAGGGAGGGAAACAGATACGCAGTATTTT.

V is TRBV7-8 and J is TRBJ1-2; weak D call: TRBD1 (5 bases). The CDR3 covers 13 residues. Germline V lookup: CDR1 SGHVS, CDR2 FQNEAQ. Trimming stripped 5 bases from V and 5 bases from J, with 12 bases between. The DNA for the CDR3 is TGTGCCAGCAGCCGGGGGACTGAGTATGGCTACACCTTC. Its translation is CASSRGTEYGYTF.

The rearrangement uses TRBV15 and TRBJ2-1; TRBD1 aligns across 9 bases. With 3 bases clipped from V and 7 bases from J, the junction kept 10 bases outside the gene matches. CDR1 is LNHNV and CDR2 is YYDKDF in the germline V gene (reference sequence). The CDR3 length is 16 residues. The CDR3 nucleotides are TGTGCCACCAGCAGCCCCAGACAGGGGGGGGTAAATGAGCAGTTCTTC. Amino acids: CATSSPRQGGVNEQFF.

There are a few counts of this clone. The chain is built from TRBV5-1 and TRBJ2-1, with 9 nucleotides matching TRBD1. CDR3 size: 16 residues. CDR1 and CDR2 (germline): SGHRS, YFSETQ. J was trimmed by 5 bases and V by 0 bases; bases with no gene match: 6. CDR3 sequence: CASSLDGTGRNNEQFF. The CDR3, as DNA: TGCGCCAGCAGCTTGGACGGGACAGGGAGAAACAATGAGCAGTTCTTC.

The chain recombines TRBV24-1 with TRBJ2-1; perhaps TRBD1 as D (6 bases). CDR1 is KGHDR and CDR2 is SFDVKD in the germline V gene. The CDR3 runs 16 residues. The V end lost 6 bases, the J end lost 8 bases, and 22 bases lay between the germline ends. The DNA for the CDR3 is TGTGCCACCAGTCACGAGGGGGAGTACCACTCGTATGAGCAGTTCTTC. The encoded protein is CATSHEGEYHSYEQFF.

The gene calls are TRBV12-3 or TRBV12-4 and TRBJ2-7; 12 bases fit TRBD1. The CDR3 runs to 13 residues. The V gene end was trimmed by 3 bases and the J gene end by 9 bases; junction bases not matched to a gene: 3. The CDR3 region is CASSLGTGGGQYF. Here the CDR3 DNA reads TGTGCCAGCAGTTTGGGGACAGGGGGCGGGCAGTACTTC.

The rearrangement joins TRBV7-9 to TRBJ2-5; TRBD2 matches 10 bases. Trimming took 3 bases from V and 10 from J; bases not matched to a gene: 11. The germline gives CDR1 SEHNR, CDR2 FQNEAQ (reference sequence). CDR3 length equals 15 residues. The CDR3 is CASSLSLAGAGGQYF. The CDR3 region has the DNA TGTGCCAGCAGCTTGTCTCTAGCGGGGGCCGGGGGCCAGTACTTC.

The V call is TRBV7-2, the J call TRBJ2-3, with a possible D match to TRBD2 (7 bases). Trimming removed 3 bases at V and 5 bases at J, with 15 bases between. Germline-derived CDR1 and CDR2 are SGHTA and FQGNSA. The CDR3 length is 15 residues. The CDR3 is CASSFPGGAVDTQYF. In DNA form, the CDR3 reads TGTGCCAGCAGCTTCCCGGGGGGCGCGGTAGATACGCAGTATTTT.

This chain links TRBV11-2 with TRBJ2-7; 11 bases are shared with TRBD1. The germline V gene encodes CDR1 SGHAT and CDR2 FQNNGV. This CDR3 contains 16 residues. V gave up 5 bases and J gave up 1 base; unmatched junction bases: 7. For the CDR3, the DNA is TGTGCCAGCAGCGGTCCCGGACAGGGGGCATCCTACGAGCAGTACTTC. Translated: CASSGPGQGASYEQYF.

The V gene is TRBV30, the J gene TRBJ1-1, with TRBD1 identical over 7 bases. J lost 4 bases, V lost 4 bases, and 3 bases had no gene match. This CDR3 has 12 amino acids. Germline values: CDR1 GTSNPN, CDR2 SVGIG (reference sequence). CDR3 protein: CAWNTGATEAFF. CDR3 DNA: TGTGCCTGGAACACAGGGGCCACTGAAGCTTTCTTT.

The chain carries TRBV30 and TRBJ1-6; D unclear. The CDR3 totals 15 residues. Germline V lookup: CDR1 GTSNPN, CDR2 SVGIG (reference sequence). Deletions cut 0 bases from V and 9 bases from J, with 15 bases between. As DNA, the CDR3 is TGTGCCTGGAGTGTACGGCAGGTCTCCGGTTCACCCCTCCACTTT. Translated, it gives CAWSVRQVSGSPLHF.

The V gene is TRBV24-1, the J gene TRBJ1-1; a possible D gene is TRBD1 (6 bases). This CDR3 comprises 16 residues. Germline V gives CDR1 KGHDR, CDR2 SFDVKD. Trimming left V 1 base short and J 3 bases short, with 14 bases between. CDR3 DNA: TGTGCCACCAGTGATTTTGGTGGACAGAGAGACACTGAAGCTTTCTTT. Encoded protein: CATSDFGGQRDTEAFF.

The J gene is TRBJ1-4, the V gene TRBV29-1; D not certain. The CDR3 has 14 amino acids. The V end was cut by 4 bases, the J end by 1 base, with 10 bases between. From germline, CDR1 is SQVTM and CDR2 ANQGSEA. This CDR3 is CSVGLAETNEKLFF. The CDR3 nucleotides read TGCAGCGTTGGGCTGGCCGAAACTAATGAAAAACTGTTTTTT.

Here the CDR3 DNA reads TGTGCCAGTAGTAGACAGGGGGCCTTGGAGCAGTTCTTC. Protein: CASSRQGALEQFF. The V call is TRBV19, the J call TRBJ2-1; TRBD1 matches 10 bases. The CDR3 extends over 13 amino acids. Per germline, CDR1 LNHDA and CDR2 SQIVND (reference sequence). J gave up 10 bases and V 4 bases, and 4 bases lay outside the gene matches.

The chain recombines TRBV9 with TRBJ2-3, with TRBD2 matching over 8 bases. Germline V gives CDR1 SGDLS, CDR2 YYNGEE. The CDR3 has 15 amino acids. The V and J ends lost 0 bases and 2 bases, in that order; junction bases with no gene match: 2. The CDR3 loop is CASSVVAGNTDTQYF. For the CDR3, the DNA is TGTGCCAGCAGCGTAGTAGCGGGGAACACAGATACGCAGTATTTT. The full variable domain, its missing parts supplied by reference TRBV9 and TRBJ2-3, is DSGVTQTPKHLITATGQRVTLRCSPRSGDLSVYWYQQSLDQGLQFLIQYYNGEERAKGNILERFSAQQFPDLHSELNLSSLELGDSALYFCASSVVAGNTDTQYFGPGTRLTVL.

The chain is built from TRBV7-6 and TRBJ2-7; D is unclear. CDR3 length equals 15 residues. V was trimmed by 4 bases and J by 1 base, leaving 14 bases between them. The germline gives CDR1 SGHVS, CDR2 FNYEAQ. The CDR3 DNA is TGTGCCAGCAGCTATTTACGAGGCGGTTCCTACGAGCAGTACTTC. Its translation is CASSYLRGGSYEQYF.